Given below is one T cell receptor (beta chain) in context. The sample comes from a study of control samples from healthy donors and cancer patients. Germline V gives CDR1 SQVTM, CDR2 ANQGSEA. The V end lost 4 bases, the J end lost 0 bases, and 9 bases lay between the germline ends. The CDR3 is 13 residues long. Repertoires were generated with immunoSEQ multiplex PCR, while TCRdb's copy carries only in-frame clones and drops some. This sample has about 38,000 clones, with around four fifths found just once. The rearrangement joins TRBV29-1 to TRBJ1-1; no reliable D call. The sequenced material came from PBMCs. The sequence was collected from a woman aged 55-70 years with lung cancer. CDR3 DNA sequence: TGCAGCGTTGTTCAACAGTTGAACACTGAAGCTTTCTTT. Amino acid sequence: CSVVQQLNTEAFF.